A single sample gave rise to the 25 T cell receptor beta chains below, sequenced in a study of low-dose radiotherapy and immunotherapy resistance in tumors (dated by TCRdb to the early 2020s). The instrument given in TCRdb is Illumina HiSeq 2500. To make first-strand cDNA, Superscript III was used along with a set of TRAV- and TRBV-specific primers so that both the TCRalpha and TCRbeta chains were covered. A roughly 19-cycle PCR with Phusion amplified the TCRs, pairing a constant-region primer with the adapter that was attached to the V primers. The public reads were reprocessed in TCRdb via fastp at Q25 and MiXCR, keeping in-frame beta chains. Under each unique CDR3 protein, matching rows form one entry showing the most common genes and DNA. Within this sample are more than 70,000 distinct CDR3 sequences, with around 20% of them counted one time only. The ten top clones hold 10% to 15% of the sample.

The time point label on this specimen signifies: after trial treatment. According to the study, the label for this sample's treatment or condition signals: LDRT plus nivolumab, ipilimumab, low-dose cyclophosphamide and aspirin (RACIN trial). The sample was PBMCs, taken after low-dose radiotherapy plus immunotherapy. Every receptor here comes from a female donor with ovarian cancer.

At least ten counts were recorded for this clonotype. The rearrangement uses TRBV11-2 and TRBJ2-7; 11 bases align to TRBD2. The V gene end was trimmed by 5 bases and the J gene end by 2 bases; junction bases not matched to a gene: 8. This CDR3 contains 16 residues. The germline V gene encodes CDR1 SGHAT and CDR2 FQNNGV. For the CDR3, the DNA is TGTGCCAGCAGCCTACACGGACTAGCGGGCGCCTACGAGCAGTACTTC. Protein: CASSLHGLAGAYEQYF.

This clonotype was observed many times. The genes are TRBV19 and TRBJ2-3, with TRBD2 matching over 7 bases. This CDR3 has 16 amino acids. In germline, CDR1 is LNHDA, CDR2 SQIVND (reference sequence). With 7 bases clipped from V and 0 bases from J, the junction kept 10 bases outside the gene matches. CDR3 loop: CASNQLAGTSTDTQYF. The DNA for the CDR3 is TGTGCCAGTAATCAATTAGCGGGCACTAGCACAGATACGCAGTATTTT.

This clonotype was detected many times. The chain links TRBV4-3 to TRBJ2-3, with D possibly TRBD2 on 6 matching bases. The CDR3 is 17 amino acids. V was trimmed by 0 bases and J by 2 bases, leaving 15 bases between them. Looked up from germline, CDR1 is LGHNA and CDR2 is YSLEER. The CDR3 DNA reads as TGCGCCAGCAGCCAAGATAGAAATAGCGGTTTCACAGATACGCAGTATTTT. It yields the protein CASSQDRNSGFTDTQYF.

This clonotype was counted at least ten times. The rearrangement links TRBV5-1 to TRBJ2-7; no reliable D call. CDR3 length: 15 amino acids. Germline CDR1 SGHRS, CDR2 YFSETQ. With 0 bases removed from V and 2 bases from J, the gap between germline ends came to 12 bases. The CDR3 DNA reads as TGCGCCAGCAGCTTGGTAGTGGGAAAGGCCTACGAGCAGTACTTC. This codes for CASSLVVGKAYEQYF.

This clonotype was detected many times. The rearrangement uses TRBV21-1 and TRBJ2-2; TRBD1, the table's D call, was not compared with the DNA. TRBV21-1 is assigned pseudogene status. CDR3 length: 21 residues. CDR3 bases: TGTGCCAGCAGCAAACCCCCGGCCGGGACAGGGACTTCGAAGAACACCGGGGAGCTGTTTTTT. It specifies CASSKPPAGTGTSKNTGELFF.

This clonotype was detected ten times or more. The rearrangement uses TRBV5-3 and TRBJ2-1; 14 bases agree with TRBD2. TRBV5-3 is identified as an open reading frame with a role that is uncertain. The ends lost 9 bases at V and 10 bases at J; junction bases unmatched: 12. This CDR3 contains 15 residues. DNA for the CDR3: TGTGCCACTCCAGGGGGACTAGCGGGAGCGGGGGAGCAGTTCTTC. Encoded protein: CATPGGLAGAGEQFF.

This clonotype has at least ten counts. The CDR3 reads CASSRGQIGHLGNTIYF. The CDR3 DNA sequence: TGTGCCAGCAGCCGCGGACAGATTGGGCATCTTGGAAACACCATATATTTT. The V and J genes are TRBV14 and TRBJ1-3, with a tentative D call TRBD1 (6 bases). CDR3 size: 17 residues. Per germline, CDR1 SGHDN and CDR2 FVKESK. The V end was cut by 4 bases, the J end by 3 bases, with 19 bases between. The full variable domain, completed using reference TRBV14 and TRBJ1-3, is EAGVTQFPSHSVIEKGQTVTLRCDPISGHDNLYWYRRVMGKEIKFLLHFVKESKQDESGMPNNRFLAERTGGTYSTLKVQPAELEDSGVYFCASSRGQIGHLGNTIYFGEGSWLTVV.

This clonotype has at least ten counts. The rearrangement joins TRBV6-2 or TRBV6-3 to TRBJ1-1; perhaps TRBD1 as D (6 bases). V was shortened by 5 bases and J by 6 bases, with 16 bases between the two germline ends. CDR3 length equals 14 residues. The germline V gene has CDR1 MNHEY and CDR2 SVGEGT. CDR3 DNA: TGTGCCAGCAGTCAACAGGGTGTTGGGGCTGAAGCTTTCTTT. Translating it yields CASSQQGVGAEAFF.

This clonotype occurred many times. The chain employs TRBV4-1 and TRBJ2-7, with 7 bases lining up with TRBD1. After removal of 5 bases from V and 2 bases from J, the junction contained 9 bases not matched to a gene. The CDR3 is made up of 15 amino acids. Per the germline V gene, CDR1 is MGHRA and CDR2 is YSYEKL. The CDR3 DNA sequence: TGCGCCAGCAGCGCTACCGGGACAGTGACCTACGAGCAGTACTTC. Translation: CASSATGTVTYEQYF.

This clonotype was counted at least ten times. The chain joins TRBV20-1 to TRBJ2-7, with D possibly being TRBD2 (6 bases). The length of the CDR3 is 13 residues. The germline V gene encodes CDR1 DFQATT and CDR2 SNEGSKA (reference sequence). The ends were cut back, 7 bases at V and 5 bases at J, with 18 bases in the middle. The CDR3 reads CSVIAGLSDEQYF. The CDR3 nucleotides are TGCAGTGTCATCGCGGGGTTGTCGGACGAGCAGTACTTC.

This clonotype was seen a handful of times. This chain joins TRBV4-1 and TRBJ1-2; TRBD1 matches at 10 bases. The CDR3 totals 20 residues. Germline V CDR1 and CDR2: MGHRA, YSYEKL. Trimming removed 2 bases from V and 3 bases from J; junction bases left unmatched: 18. CDR3 sequence: CASSQSPPGQGIEWHYGYTF. CDR3 in DNA: TGCGCCAGCAGCCAAAGCCCCCCGGGACAGGGGATTGAATGGCACTATGGCTACACCTTC.

The genes are TRBV30 and TRBJ2-2; D possibly corresponds to TRBD1 (5 bases). Germline assignment: CDR1 GTSNPN and CDR2 SVGIG (reference sequence). CDR3 length equals 14 residues. Trimming removed 5 bases from V and 4 bases from J, with 14 bases in between. The CDR3 nucleotides are TGTGCCTGGTCCCTCGGCAGGGTCACCGGGGAGCTGTTTTTT. Protein sequence: CAWSLGRVTGELFF.

This clonotype was seen ten or more times. This chain links TRBV28 with TRBJ1-1; weak D call: TRBD1 (5 bases). Trimming stripped 3 bases from V and 6 bases from J, with 11 bases between. The germline CDR1 and CDR2 sequences are MDHEN and SYDVKM. CDR3 length: 13 amino acids. CDR3 sequence: CASSFLGVSEAFF. The CDR3 DNA is TGTGCCAGCAGTTTCCTAGGGGTGTCTGAAGCTTTCTTT. Variable domain in full (rest from reference TRBV28 and TRBJ1-1): DVKVTQSSRYLVKRTGEKVFLECVQDMDHENMFWYRQDPGLGLRLIYFSYDVKMKEKGDIPEGYSVSREKKERFSLILESASTNQTSMYLCASSFLGVSEAFFGQGTRLTVV.

At least ten counts were recorded for this clonotype. The chain employs TRBV19 and TRBJ2-1; 14 nucleotides match TRBD2. The CDR3 extends over 18 amino acids. Trimming at V came to 6 bases and at J to 0 bases, leaving 7 bases not matched to a gene. Germline CDR1 and CDR2: LNHDA and SQIVND (reference sequence). The CDR3 sequence is CASSQPGTSGGSYNEQFF. CDR3 DNA sequence: TGTGCCAGTAGCCAACCCGGGACTAGCGGGGGCTCCTACAATGAGCAGTTCTTC.

This clonotype was detected many times. V gene TRBV12-3 or TRBV12-4 combines with J gene TRBJ1-1, with D hard to call. The V end lost 7 bases, the J end lost 0 bases, and 18 bases lay between the germline ends. The CDR3 sequence is 16 residues long. CDR3 residues: CASTPGVGNLNTEAFF. The CDR3 nucleotides are TGTGCCAGCACCCCGGGAGTGGGGAACTTGAACACTGAAGCTTTCTTT.

This clonotype has a count of ten or more. The V call is TRBV2, the J call TRBJ2-4, with a tentative D call TRBD1 (5 bases). The CDR3 runs to 15 residues. Germline lookup yields CDR1 SNHLY and CDR2 FYNNEI. With 4 bases removed from V and 0 bases from J, the gap between germline ends came to 10 bases. The CDR3 is CASSGQFLAKNIQYF. CDR3 sequence (DNA): TGTGCCAGCAGTGGACAGTTTCTAGCCAAAAACATTCAGTACTTC.

V gene TRBV20-1 combines with J gene TRBJ1-1, with 7 bases aligning to TRBD1. CDR1 and CDR2 (germline): DFQATT, SNEGSKA (reference sequence). This CDR3 region has 16 residues. J gave up 0 bases and V 5 bases, and 12 bases lay outside the gene matches. The CDR3 is CSADNRDSWVNTEAFF. CDR3 bases: TGCAGTGCTGATAATAGGGACAGTTGGGTGAACACTGAAGCTTTCTTT.

This clonotype appeared many times. This chain links TRBV12-3 or TRBV12-4 with TRBJ2-7; TRBD2 might be the D (6 bases). The CDR3 sequence is 15 residues long. Deletions cut 6 bases from V and 0 bases from J, with 15 bases between. CDR3 sequence (DNA): TGTGCCAGCAGACGTAGCGGTCGAAGCTCCTACGAGCAGTACTTC. This codes for CASRRSGRSSYEQYF.

The V gene is TRBV20-1, the J gene TRBJ1-2; TRBD1 matches 9 bases. The CDR3 extends over 14 amino acids. Trimming at V came to 2 bases and at J to 6 bases, leaving 7 bases not matched to a gene. From germline, CDR1 is DFQATT and CDR2 SNEGSKA (reference sequence). This CDR3 is CSARKRTGEHGYTF. CDR3 in DNA: TGCAGTGCTAGAAAACGGACAGGGGAACATGGCTACACCTTC.

This clonotype was detected once. The rearrangement links TRBV28 to TRBJ1-1; no clear D. Deletions cut 5 bases from V and 10 bases from J, with 14 bases between. The CDR3 has 12 residues. Germline loops: CDR1 MDHEN, CDR2 SYDVKM. As DNA, the CDR3 is TGTGCCAGCAGTGCGGCACAGCTAAGAGCTTTCTTT. It codes for CASSAAQLRAFF.

The V and J genes are TRBV19 and TRBJ1-6, with D possibly being TRBD1 (5 bases). This CDR3 is built from 15 residues. CDR1 and CDR2 from the germline V gene are LNHDA and SQIVND (reference sequence). V was trimmed by 3 bases and J by 5 bases, leaving 11 bases between them. The CDR3: CASSMRGIDNSPLHF. The CDR3, as DNA: TGTGCCAGTAGTATGAGGGGAATCGATAATTCACCCCTCCACTTT.

Many counts were recorded for this clonotype. The J gene is TRBJ2-3, the V gene TRBV6-2 or TRBV6-3; no definite D call. Germline loops: CDR1 MNHEY, CDR2 SVGEGT. Trimming removed 4 bases from V and 9 bases from J, with 14 bases in between. This CDR3 has 13 amino acids. CDR3: CASSSPNLLTQYF. For the CDR3, the DNA is TGTGCCAGCAGTTCCCCTAACCTCCTCACGCAGTATTTT.

J is TRBJ2-7 and V is TRBV6-5, with no clear D. The germline V gene has CDR1 MNHEY and CDR2 SVGAGI. The V gene lost 4 bases and the J gene lost 3 bases, with 10 bases spanning the gap. The CDR3 sequence is 13 residues long. CDR3 coding DNA: TGTGCCAGCAGTTCTCTGGAAAACTACGAGCAGTACTTC. Translating gives CASSSLENYEQYF.

Ten or more counts support this clonotype. The chain combines TRBV13 with TRBJ2-1; no firm D call. Per the germline V gene, CDR1 is PRHDT and CDR2 is FYEKMQ (reference sequence). The CDR3 is made up of 13 amino acids. Between the trimmed V and J ends, which lost 5 bases and 12 bases, there was a span of 17 bases. The CDR3 protein is CASSRTPVPGQFF. The CDR3, as DNA: TGTGCCAGCAGCCGTACCCCCGTACCCGGGCAGTTCTTC.

This clonotype occurred many times. V is TRBV6-6 and J is TRBJ2-1, with TRBD1 matching over 9 bases. The V and J ends lost 7 bases and 4 bases, in that order; junction bases with no gene match: 11. Germline loops: CDR1 MNHNY, CDR2 SVGAGI (reference sequence). This CDR3 has 16 residues. Here the CDR3 reads CASNPNRGQQYNEQFF. The DNA for the CDR3 is TGTGCCAGCAACCCCAACAGGGGGCAACAATACAATGAGCAGTTCTTC.